A single sample gave rise to the 32 T cell receptor beta chains below, sequenced in a study of T cell changes during pregnancy in multiple sclerosis. Profiling relied on immunoSEQ multiplex PCR, and the TCRdb table lists in-frame clones only, not all of them. The top ten hold just under 2% of the sample, which has about 100,000 clones, over 80% seen once. The sample was peripheral blood, taken after pregnancy. The receptors shown here come from a female donor with multiple sclerosis, enrolled in a pregnancy study.

V is TRBV5-5 and J is TRBJ1-2, with 8 bases matching TRBD1. The V gene end was trimmed by 4 bases and the J gene end by 9 bases; junction bases not matched to a gene: 5. CDR1 SGHKS and CDR2 YYEKEE come from the germline V gene (reference sequence). The CDR3 extends over 12 amino acids. CDR3 region: CASSLGQGRYTF. The CDR3 region has the DNA TGTGCCAGCAGCCTAGGACAGGGCCGCTACACCTTC.

The V and J genes are TRBV14 and TRBJ2-7, with D possibly being TRBD1 (6 bases). The germline V gene encodes CDR1 SGHDN and CDR2 FVKESK. CDR3 length equals 16 residues. V dropped 4 bases and J dropped 2 bases, with 18 bases sitting between them. The CDR3 here is CASSLRTGLRPYEQYF. CDR3 DNA: TGTGCCAGCAGCCTGCGAACAGGGTTGAGACCCTACGAGCAGTACTTC. The full variable domain, completed using reference TRBV14 and TRBJ2-7, is EAGVTQFPSHSVIEKGQTVTLRCDPISGHDNLYWYRRVMGKEIKFLLHFVKESKQDESGMPNNRFLAERTGGTYSTLKVQPAELEDSGVYFCASSLRTGLRPYEQYFGPGTRLTVT.

The chain employs TRBV5-1 and TRBJ2-2; 11 bases are shared with TRBD1. Per germline, CDR1 SGHRS and CDR2 YFSETQ. V was clipped by 0 bases and J by 6 bases; unmatched bases: 4. This CDR3 comprises 16 residues. The CDR3 bases are TGCGCCAGCAGCTTGGCCCCGGGACAGGGGGCCGGGGAGCTGTTTTTT. It translates to CASSLAPGQGAGELFF.

V usage is TRBV30 and J usage is TRBJ2-7; 9 positions match TRBD1. The CDR3 length is 11 residues. Looked up from germline, CDR1 is GTSNPN and CDR2 is SVGIG (reference sequence). After removal of 8 bases from V and 3 bases from J, the junction contained 2 bases not matched to a gene. The CDR3 sequence: CAGTGIYEQYF. CDR3 sequence (DNA): TGTGCCGGGACAGGGATCTACGAGCAGTACTTC.

V is TRBV6-5 and J is TRBJ1-2, with 7 bases matching TRBD1. This CDR3 region has 14 residues. Trimming at V came to 4 bases and at J to 4 bases, leaving 6 bases not matched to a gene. CDR1 MNHEY and CDR2 SVGAGI come from the germline V gene. The CDR3 spells CASSSGQITYGYTF. In DNA form, the CDR3 reads TGTGCCAGCAGTTCGGGACAGATAACCTATGGCTACACCTTC.

This clone has more than one count but fewer than ten. This sequence joins TRBV2 and TRBJ1-5; TRBD1 matches at 10 bases. The CDR3 length is 15 residues. Germline loops: CDR1 SNHLY, CDR2 FYNNEI. With V trimmed by 7 bases and J by 4 bases, 7 bases remained unmatched. The CDR3 DNA follows: TGTGCCAGCACGGGACAGGGGTGGGGTAATCAGCCCCAGCATTTT. This encodes CASTGQGWGNQPQHF. Filled out from reference TRBV2 and TRBJ1-5, the complete variable domain reads EPEVTQTPSHQVTQMGQEVILRCVPISNHLYFYWYRQILGQKVEFLVSFYNNEISEKSEIFDDQFSVERPDGSNFTLKIRSTKLEDSAMYFCASTGQGWGNQPQHFGDGTRLSIL.

The rearrangement links TRBV10-3 to TRBJ2-3, with 8 nucleotides matching TRBD2. CDR3 length: 15 residues. Germline CDR1 is ENHRY and CDR2 is SYGVKD. V shed 6 bases and J 2 bases; nucleotides not matched to a gene: 7. The CDR3 region has the DNA TGTGCCATCAGCGCGGCTAGCGGGTACACAGATACGCAGTATTTT. Amino acids: CAISAASGYTDTQYF.

The chain couples TRBV28 to TRBJ1-4, with a tentative D call TRBD1 (6 bases). The germline V and J ends were trimmed by 3 bases and 0 bases, with 8 bases remaining between them. Germline CDR1 MDHEN, CDR2 SYDVKM. The CDR3 runs to 15 residues. The CDR3 spells CASSFGGATNEKLFF. In DNA form, the CDR3 reads TGTGCCAGCAGTTTTGGGGGCGCAACTAATGAAAAACTGTTTTTT.

The chain has TRBV10-3 and TRBJ2-7; TRBD1 might be the D (5 bases). V lost 6 bases to trimming and J lost 2 bases, with 17 bases between them. CDR1 and CDR2 from the germline V gene are ENHRY and SYGVKD. The length of the CDR3 is 15 residues. The CDR3 sequence: CAISIQQGSPYEQYF. CDR3 sequence (DNA): TGTGCCATCAGCATTCAGCAGGGAAGTCCCTACGAGCAGTACTTC.

This sequence joins TRBV30 and TRBJ2-5; a possible D gene is TRBD1 (7 bases). The CDR3 runs 12 residues. Germline-derived CDR1 and CDR2 are GTSNPN and SVGIG (reference sequence). Deletions cut 5 bases from V and 5 bases from J, with 12 bases between. The CDR3 protein is CAWGGTAETQYF. The CDR3 region has the DNA TGTGCCTGGGGGGGGACAGCTGAGACCCAGTACTTC.

This clone was found once. The chain carries TRBV7-8 and TRBJ2-1; D is undetermined. With 9 bases removed from V and 7 bases from J, the gap between germline ends came to 19 bases. There are 14 residues in the CDR3. Germline CDR1 is SGHVS and CDR2 is FQNEAQ. The CDR3 bases are TGTGCCAGTTTTATGAGCGTTTCTCCGAATGAGCAGTTCTTC. Translation gives CASFMSVSPNEQFF. The variable domain in full, completed from reference TRBV7-8 and TRBJ2-1, reads GAGVSQSPRYKVAKRGQDVALRCDPISGHVSLFWYQQALGQGPEFLTYFQNEAQLDKSGLPSDRFFAERPEGSVSTLKIQRTQQEDSAVYLCASFMSVSPNEQFFGPGTRLTVL.

This sequence joins TRBV19 and TRBJ2-1; 14 nucleotides agree with TRBD2. This CDR3 spans 17 amino acids. Looked up from germline, CDR1 is LNHDA and CDR2 is SQIVND (reference sequence). V dropped 5 bases and J dropped 4; count of bases not matched to a gene: 7. CDR3 nucleotide sequence: TGTGCCAGTAGTCCCCAAGGGACTAGCGGGGGATACAATGAGCAGTTCTTC. It translates to CASSPQGTSGGYNEQFF.

This chain uses TRBV30 with TRBJ1-3; weak D call: TRBD1 (6 bases). Trimming removed 0 bases at V and 0 bases at J, with 9 bases between. The CDR3 is made up of 15 amino acids. Per the germline V gene, CDR1 is GTSNPN and CDR2 is SVGIG (reference sequence). In DNA, the CDR3 is TGTGCCTGGAGTGTAAGGACAGTCTCTGGAAACACCATATATTTT. It yields the protein CAWSVRTVSGNTIYF.

The chain combines TRBV7-2 with TRBJ1-1; D not resolved. CDR1 SGHTA and CDR2 FQGNSA come from the germline V gene. The CDR3 extends over 15 amino acids. V shed 1 base and J shed 1 base, with 10 bases lying between them. CDR3 nucleotide sequence: TGTGCCAGCAGCTTAGATTCGGCGGCGAACACTGAAGCTTTCTTT. Its translation is CASSLDSAANTEAFF.

This clone has just one count. The chain couples TRBV11-3 to TRBJ1-1, with D possibly TRBD1 on 5 matching bases. V shed 1 base and J shed 1 base, with 10 bases lying between them. Germline V gene lookup returns CDR1 SGHNT and CDR2 YENEEA. CDR3 size: 15 residues. In DNA form, the CDR3 reads TGTGCCAGCAGCTTAGGGCTAGGGGAGAACACTGAAGCTTTCTTT. This encodes CASSLGLGENTEAFF.

This rearrangement joins TRBV2 to TRBJ2-3; D may be TRBD2 (5 bases). Germline values: CDR1 SNHLY, CDR2 FYNNEI. V lost 7 bases, J lost 2 bases, and 10 bases lay in between. This CDR3 is built from 13 residues. In DNA form, the CDR3 reads TGTGCCAGCACGGCAGCGGTCACAGATACGCAGTATTTT. Amino acid sequence: CASTAAVTDTQYF.

The chain carries TRBV20-1 and TRBJ1-1; a possible D gene is TRBD1 (5 bases). The germline V and J ends were trimmed by 7 bases and 4 bases, with 10 bases remaining between them. Germline CDR1 reads DFQATT; CDR2 reads SNEGSKA (reference sequence). The CDR3 spans 11 residues. CDR3 in amino acids: CSGRRGTEAFF. In DNA form, the CDR3 reads TGCAGTGGCCGTAGGGGCACTGAAGCTTTCTTT.

This clone was seen once. The chain carries TRBV5-1 and TRBJ2-2; TRBD2 matches 10 bases. Unmatched junction bases numbered 9, after V lost 1 base and J lost 6 bases. The germline CDR1 and CDR2 sequences are SGHRS and YFSETQ. The CDR3 sequence is 17 residues long. The CDR3 spells CASSLRSSGGRAGELFF. The CDR3 DNA is TGCGCCAGCAGCTTGCGGTCTAGCGGGGGTCGGGCCGGGGAGCTGTTTTTT.

V usage is TRBV28 and J usage is TRBJ2-4; D ambiguous. Trimming took off 3 bases at V and 0 bases at J, with 9 bases between the two ends. The CDR3 loop spans 15 amino acids. Looked up from germline, CDR1 is MDHEN and CDR2 is SYDVKM. The CDR3 is CASSFNSLAKNIQYF. CDR3 nucleotide sequence: TGTGCCAGCAGTTTTAACAGCTTAGCCAAAAACATTCAGTACTTC.

This clone was recorded once. This chain joins TRBV27 and TRBJ1-5; maybe TRBD1 (6 bases). Germline-derived CDR1 and CDR2 are MNHEY and SMNVEV (reference sequence). This CDR3 is built from 14 residues. Trimming removed 2 bases from V and 3 bases from J, with 8 bases in between. This chain's CDR3 is CASSLAGVNQPQHF. Here the CDR3 DNA reads TGTGCCAGCAGTTTAGCAGGGGTCAATCAGCCCCAGCATTTT.

The rearrangement links TRBV21-1 to TRBJ2-1; the table's D call of TRBD2 was not tested on the DNA. TRBV21-1 is designated a pseudogene. The CDR3 is 17 residues long. The CDR3 sequence is CASSKVSQGLTYNEQFF. The CDR3 region has the DNA TGTGCCAGCAGCAAAGTCAGCCAGGGACTAACCTACAATGAGCAGTTCTTC.

The chain is built from TRBV11-3 and TRBJ1-2, with D maybe TRBD1 (5 bases). V shed 2 bases and J shed 6 bases, with 13 bases lying between them. The CDR3 loop spans 14 amino acids. The V gene's germline CDR1 is SGHNT and CDR2 YENEEA. The CDR3 DNA is TGTGCCAGCAGCTTACGGCAGGGAGGGGATGGCTACACCTTC. This translates into CASSLRQGGDGYTF.

The chain joins TRBV6-4 to TRBJ2-3; 8 bases agree with TRBD2. Germline loops: CDR1 MRHNA, CDR2 SNTAGT. J was trimmed by 4 bases and V by 3 bases; bases with no gene match: 6. CDR3 length equals 15 residues. Here the CDR3 reads CASSETGGAADTQYF. CDR3 DNA sequence: TGTGCCAGCAGTGAAACCGGGGGGGCTGCAGATACGCAGTATTTT.

This rearrangement joins TRBV5-1 to TRBJ2-3, with D hard to call. Germline-derived CDR1 and CDR2 are SGHRS and YFSETQ. Trimming shortened V by 0 bases and J by 6 bases, and 5 bases separated the two germline ends. The CDR3 loop spans 12 amino acids. CDR3 coding DNA: TGCGCCAGCAGCTTGGCCAGGGATACGCAGTATTTT. It is translated as CASSLARDTQYF.

The rearrangement joins TRBV6-6 to TRBJ2-3, with TRBD2 matching over 9 bases. After removal of 8 bases from V and 1 base from J, the junction contained 7 bases not matched to a gene. The CDR3 runs to 15 residues. In germline, CDR1 is MNHNY, CDR2 SVGAGI (reference sequence). CDR3 in amino acids: CASSYEREGTDTQYF. CDR3 nucleotides: TGTGCCAGCTCCTACGAGCGGGAGGGCACAGATACGCAGTATTTT.

The rearrangement joins TRBV6-4 to TRBJ2-3; the match to TRBD2 covers 9 bases. The CDR3 spans 13 residues. In germline, CDR1 is MRHNA, CDR2 SNTAGT. Trimming took 5 bases from V and 4 from J; bases not matched to a gene: 1. The CDR3 here is CASSSGGPDTQYF. The CDR3 nucleotides are TGTGCCAGCAGTAGCGGGGGGCCAGATACGCAGTATTTT.

The CDR3 is CASSTNRVEQFF. The CDR3 DNA follows: TGTGCCAGCAGCACCAACAGGGTTGAGCAGTTCTTC. The chain joins TRBV7-2 to TRBJ2-1, with D possibly being TRBD1 (6 bases). V was cut by 5 bases and J by 9 bases, with 11 bases left in between. The CDR3 is 12 amino acids. CDR1 and CDR2 from the germline V gene are SGHTA and FQGNSA.

The rearrangement links TRBV29-1 to TRBJ2-3; a weak D match, TRBD2 (5 bases). V was shortened by 4 bases and J by 4 bases, with 18 bases between the two germline ends. Germline V gives CDR1 SQVTM, CDR2 ANQGSEA. The CDR3 runs to 15 residues. The CDR3: CSVAHGVGSPDTQYF. For the CDR3, the DNA is TGCAGCGTTGCCCATGGTGTGGGGAGCCCAGATACGCAGTATTTT.

The J gene is TRBJ1-6, the V gene TRBV28; D remains ambiguous. V shed 6 bases and J shed 0 bases, with 15 bases lying between them. The CDR3 runs 17 residues. Germline V lookup: CDR1 MDHEN, CDR2 SYDVKM. The CDR3 DNA reads as TGTGCCAGCAGCCTTTACAGTACCAGCTCCTATAATTCACCCCTCCACTTT. Protein product: CASSLYSTSSYNSPLHF.

This CDR3 is CASSQGSHSGNYYEQYF. The CDR3 nucleotides read TGCGCCAGCAGCCAAGGAAGCCACTCGGGTAACTACTACGAGCAGTACTTC. The chain combines TRBV4-3 with TRBJ2-7, with D hard to call. The CDR3 spans 17 residues. V dropped 1 base and J dropped 3 bases, with 19 bases sitting between them. The V gene's germline CDR1 is LGHNA and CDR2 YSLEER.

The chain links TRBV4-2 to TRBJ2-7; 12 bases align to TRBD1. The CDR3 consists of 15 residues. With V trimmed by 1 base and J by 6 bases, 4 bases remained unmatched. Germline V gene lookup returns CDR1 LGHNA and CDR2 YNFKEQ. The CDR3 DNA reads TGTGCCAGCAGCCAAGTCCTGGGACAGGGGGCCGAGCAGTACTTC. Protein: CASSQVLGQGAEQYF.

The chain carries TRBV9 and TRBJ2-7; 7 positions agree with TRBD2. There are 14 residues in the CDR3. In germline, CDR1 is SGDLS, CDR2 YYNGEE. V lost 3 bases, J lost 2 bases, and 5 bases stayed unmatched. CDR3 sequence (DNA): TGTGCCAGCAGCGCGGGGGGTGTCCCCTACGAGCAGTACTTC. Protein sequence: CASSAGGVPYEQYF.